A selection of T cell receptor beta chains follows, all from one sample in a study of CD8+ T cells in alopecia areata. Data came from immunoSEQ multiplex PCR; TCRdb stores just in-frame clones and leaves some out. The sample holds around 160,000 clones, approximately 50% seen once. The sample consisted of CD4+ T cells sorted from blood. These receptors were obtained from a human donor with alopecia areata. Each CDR3 is given without its conserved first and last residue.

V gene: TRBV5-1; J gene: TRBJ2-5; CDR3 protein: ASSGQGETQY
V gene: TRBV14; J gene: TRBJ2-5; CDR3 protein: ASGEQGKKLEETQY
V gene: TRBV16; J gene: TRBJ1-2; CDR3 protein: ASSQSWQGAGYT
V gene: TRBV30; J gene: TRBJ2-7; CDR3 protein: AWSVRTGWSSYEQY
V gene: TRBV27; J gene: TRBJ1-5; CDR3 protein: ASSTGGGNQPQH
V gene: TRBV7-2; J gene: TRBJ2-1; CDR3 protein: ASSLGLAGGEF
V gene: TRBV7-2; J gene: TRBJ2-7; CDR3 protein: ASSLSVTYEQY
V gene: TRBV30; J gene: TRBJ2-1; CDR3 protein: AWSAGGGNWYNEQF
V gene: TRBV29-1; J gene: TRBJ1-2; CDR3 protein: SVESPGGGSTNYGYT
V gene: TRBV28; J gene: TRBJ2-5; CDR3 protein: ASLEGDKETQY
V gene: TRBV29-1; J gene: TRBJ2-5; CDR3 protein: SVSRLEETQY
V gene: TRBV9; J gene: TRBJ2-6; CDR3 protein: ASSATGANVLT
V gene: TRBV29-1; J gene: TRBJ1-1; CDR3 protein: SVERGGFVTEAF
V gene: TRBV29-1; J gene: TRBJ1-1; CDR3 protein: SANSRGLTEAF
V gene: TRBV7-9; J gene: TRBJ1-2; CDR3 protein: ASSPRDRVGYT
V gene: TRBV29-1; J gene: TRBJ2-1; CDR3 protein: SVPLFFAYNEQF
V gene: TRBV2; J gene: TRBJ2-5; CDR3 protein: ASKGGPGRQETQY
V gene: TRBV2; J gene: TRBJ2-7; CDR3 protein: ASSRDRDPVAYEQY
V gene: TRBV30; J gene: TRBJ1-4; CDR3 protein: AWSSGGKLF
V gene: TRBV7-8; J gene: TRBJ2-2; CDR3 protein: ASSLAVESGVRTGELF
V gene: TRBV29-1; J gene: TRBJ1-2; CDR3 protein: SSSRGGVYT
V gene: TRBV6-5; J gene: TRBJ2-1; CDR3 protein: ASSRLAGDNEQF
V gene: TRBV29-1; J gene: TRBJ2-7; CDR3 protein: SVGRAGAYEQY
V gene: TRBV5-1; J gene: TRBJ2-3; CDR3 protein: ASSSRTGDTQY
V gene: TRBV7-9; J gene: TRBJ1-5; CDR3 protein: ASSYGTAGNQPQH
V gene: TRBV6-5; J gene: TRBJ1-1; CDR3 protein: ASSYSTGNTEAF
V gene: TRBV2; J gene: TRBJ1-1; CDR3 protein: ASSVPGAPITEAF
V gene: TRBV6-5; J gene: TRBJ2-5; CDR3 protein: ASSYSTGGLRETQY
V gene: TRBV7-9; J gene: TRBJ2-5; CDR3 protein: ASSFLDQETQY
V gene: TRBV5-1; J gene: TRBJ2-2; CDR3 protein: ASSLGSGPNTGELF